These 24 T cell receptor beta chains were all obtained from the same sample, sequenced in a study of control samples from healthy donors and cancer patients (dated by TCRdb to 2018 to 2020). The library came from the immunoSEQ multiplex PCR assay. The source is immuneACCESS, and TCRdb retained only in-frame sequences with V and J called. Part of the clones is not carried over; for the studies checked, unresolved V genes explain less than half of this, and the remainder is unexplained. The sample table includes about 190,000 clones. In total, the top ten clones hold roughly 2% of the sample. The sequenced sample consisted of blood. All receptors come from a young woman in good health.

V usage is TRBV2 and J usage is TRBJ2-5, with 15 bases aligning to TRBD2. Trimming cost V 4 bases and J 5 bases; bases outside gene matches: 8. CDR3 size: 17 residues. Germline CDR1 SNHLY, CDR2 FYNNEI. CDR3 region: CASSGPGLAGGVETQYF. CDR3 bases: TGTGCCAGCAGTGGGCCGGGACTAGCGGGGGGAGTGGAGACCCAGTACTTC.

The rearrangement joins TRBV19 to TRBJ1-2, with 8 nucleotides matching TRBD1. The CDR3 spans 15 residues. CDR1 and CDR2 from the germline V gene are LNHDA and SQIVND (reference sequence). The J segment lost 8 bases and the V segment lost 1 base, leaving 9 bases of the junction unmatched. The CDR3 region has the DNA TGTGCCAGTAGTATAGCCGCGGGACAGGCAGACGGCTACACCTTC. The encoded protein is CASSIAAGQADGYTF. Complete variable domain (other parts from reference TRBV19 and TRBJ1-2): DGGITQSPKYLFRKEGQNVTLSCEQNLNHDAMYWYRQDPGQGLRLIYYSQIVNDFQKGDIAEGYSVSREKKESFPLTVTSAQKNPTAFYLCASSIAAGQADGYTFGSGTRLTVV.

The V call is TRBV19, the J call TRBJ1-1; TRBD1 agrees at 9 bases. V was pared by 3 bases and J by 3 bases, with 8 bases of the junction left unmatched. The germline V gene has CDR1 LNHDA and CDR2 SQIVND (reference sequence). CDR3 size: 16 residues. The CDR3 sequence: CASSIRGTGSYTEAFF. CDR3 nucleotide sequence: TGTGCCAGTAGTATTAGGGGGACAGGGTCCTACACTGAAGCTTTCTTT.

The V gene is TRBV7-9, the J gene TRBJ1-1, with a possible D match to TRBD1 (5 bases). The CDR3 is 14 residues long. Trimming shortened V by 5 bases and J by 6 bases, and 16 bases separated the two germline ends. Germline V gene sequence: CDR1 SEHNR, CDR2 FQNEAQ (reference sequence). The CDR3 coding sequence is TGTGCCAGCAGCGTTACGCCGGGGACTTCTGAAGCTTTCTTT. This translates into CASSVTPGTSEAFF.

The chain uses TRBV5-1 and TRBJ2-1; D call uncertain. The germline CDR1 and CDR2 sequences are SGHRS and YFSETQ. CDR3 size: 16 residues. Trimming took 4 bases from V and 0 from J, leaving 14 bases between them. CDR3 loop: CASSLPAISSYNEQFF. CDR3 nucleotide sequence: TGCGCCAGCAGCCTGCCGGCTATCTCCTCCTACAATGAGCAGTTCTTC.

V is TRBV5-1 and J is TRBJ2-3; 10 nucleotides line up with TRBD2. J was trimmed by 1 base and V by 3 bases; bases with no gene match: 5. Germline assignment: CDR1 SGHRS and CDR2 YFSETQ. The CDR3 runs to 16 residues. CDR3 sequence reads: CASSWGTSVGTDTQYF. In nucleotides, the CDR3 is TGCGCCAGCAGCTGGGGGACTAGCGTAGGCACAGATACGCAGTATTTT.

The chain recombines TRBV7-6 with TRBJ1-1; D unclear. Germline V lookup: CDR1 SGHVS, CDR2 FNYEAQ. The CDR3 extends over 14 amino acids. V was pared by 1 base and J by 6 bases, with 12 bases between. DNA of the CDR3: TGTGCCAGCAGCTTAGAAACCGACACGGCTGAAGCTTTCTTT. Protein product: CASSLETDTAEAFF.

The rearrangement links TRBV5-1 to TRBJ1-1; TRBD1 agrees at 7 bases. The germline V gene encodes CDR1 SGHRS and CDR2 YFSETQ. Germline trimming cut 4 bases from V and 1 base from J; bases unmatched to any gene: 7. The CDR3 spans 15 residues. CDR3 DNA: TGCGCCAGCAGCACCACACAGGGGACGAACACTGAAGCTTTCTTT. Translating it yields CASSTTQGTNTEAFF.

Remarks on this clone: Other DNA sequences within the sample encode an identical CDR3. The chain has TRBV18 and TRBJ2-5; either TRBD1 or TRBD2 may fit D (6 bases each). V was pared by 0 bases and J by 5 bases, with 7 bases between. CDR1 is KGHSH, CDR2 LQKENI, per germline. CDR3 size: 13 residues. The CDR3 DNA follows: TGTGCCAGCTCACCACCAGGGGGGGAGACCCAGTACTTC. Protein: CASSPPGGETQYF.

J is TRBJ2-4 and V is TRBV5-1; either TRBD1 or TRBD2 may supply D (5 bases each). The CDR3 is 12 residues long. Trimming removed 4 bases from V and 10 bases from J, with 12 bases in between. Germline V CDR1 and CDR2: SGHRS, YFSETQ. Written as DNA, the CDR3 is TGCGCCAGCAGCGATGGGACGGCAATTCAGTACTTC. Translation: CASSDGTAIQYF.

The V call is TRBV7-8, the J call TRBJ2-7; D is perhaps TRBD1 or TRBD2 (6 bases each). Looked up from germline, CDR1 is SGHVS and CDR2 is FQNEAQ. V lost 4 bases and J lost 5, with 9 bases in between. The CDR3 length is 12 residues. This chain's CDR3 is CASSSEGDEQYF. CDR3 nucleotides: TGTGCCAGCAGCTCGGAGGGGGACGAGCAGTACTTC.

Concerning this clone: The junction differs from germline at one of its ends, possibly a read error. The sample carries other DNA sequences with the same CDR3. This rearrangement joins TRBV29-1 to TRBJ2-3, with TRBD1 matching over 8 bases. This CDR3 contains 14 residues. Germline V gene sequence: CDR1 SQVTM, CDR2 ANQGSEA. CDR3 sequence reads: CSVEGQGITDTQYF. The CDR3 DNA follows: TGCAGCGTCGAAGGACAGGGCATCACAGATACGCAGTATTTT.

V usage is TRBV11-2 and J usage is TRBJ2-7, with 9 positions matching TRBD1. V gave up 1 base and J gave up 6 bases; unmatched junction bases: 16. This CDR3 contains 18 residues. The germline V gene encodes CDR1 SGHAT and CDR2 FQNNGV. The CDR3 region is CASSLGFNKGQGIGEQYF. The CDR3 region has the DNA TGTGCCAGCAGCTTAGGCTTTAATAAGGGACAGGGTATTGGCGAGCAGTACTTC. Variable domain in full (rest from reference TRBV11-2 and TRBJ2-7): EAGVAQSPRYKIIEKRQSVAFWCNPISGHATLYWYQQILGQGPKLLIQFQNNGVVDDSQLPKDRFSAERLKGVDSTLKIQPAKLEDSAVYLCASSLGFNKGQGIGEQYFGPGTRLTVT.

The rearrangement links TRBV7-8 to TRBJ1-1; unclear D gene. Looked up from germline, CDR1 is SGHVS and CDR2 is FQNEAQ. The V and J ends lost 1 base and 1 base respectively, with 10 bases between them. The length of the CDR3 is 15 residues. The CDR3 loop reads CASSLVGQKNTEAFF. In nucleotides, the CDR3 is TGTGCCAGCAGCTTAGTAGGTCAGAAGAACACTGAAGCTTTCTTT.

This rearrangement joins TRBV10-3 to TRBJ2-1; possible D gene TRBD2, 6 bases. Trimming took 8 bases from V and 3 from J, leaving 11 bases between them. The germline CDR1 and CDR2 sequences are ENHRY and SYGVKD. The CDR3 consists of 13 residues. In nucleotides, the CDR3 is TGTGCCATCTCGGGCGGGGTCTACAATGAGCAGTTCTTC. Encoded protein: CAISGGVYNEQFF.

The chain links TRBV10-3 to TRBJ1-1, with 7 positions matching TRBD1. The CDR3 consists of 15 residues. CDR1 is ENHRY and CDR2 is SYGVKD in the germline V gene. After removal of 0 bases from V and 1 base from J, the junction contained 2 bases not matched to a gene. In DNA form, the CDR3 reads TGTGCCATCAGTGAGTCAGGGACAGCGAACACTGAAGCTTTCTTT. It specifies CAISESGTANTEAFF.

The chain couples TRBV7-9 to TRBJ1-1; possible D gene TRBD1, 6 bases. The CDR3 spans 16 residues. Germline lookup yields CDR1 SEHNR and CDR2 FQNEAQ (reference sequence). V lost 5 bases to trimming and J lost 0 bases, with 16 bases between them. This CDR3 is CASSHGAGQMNTEAFF. As DNA, the CDR3 is TGTGCCAGCAGCCACGGGGCAGGACAGATGAACACTGAAGCTTTCTTT.

The chain uses TRBV7-6 and TRBJ2-7; 9 bases are shared with TRBD1. Germline V lookup: CDR1 SGHVS, CDR2 FNYEAQ. The CDR3 totals 18 residues. Unmatched junction bases numbered 14, after V lost 5 bases and J lost 0 bases. Written as DNA, the CDR3 is TGTGCCAGCAGCCCCGACCCGCCGGGACAGGGAAGCTCCTACGAGCAGTACTTC. Translation gives CASSPDPPGQGSSYEQYF.

This rearrangement joins TRBV5-4 to TRBJ2-7; tentatively, D is TRBD1 (6 bases). Trimming cost V 1 base and J 2 bases, with 13 bases left between them. Per the germline V gene, CDR1 is SGHNT and CDR2 is YYREEE (reference sequence). The CDR3 contains 15 residues. CDR3 loop: CASSLWQGLTYEQYF. The CDR3 DNA sequence: TGTGCCAGCAGCTTGTGGCAGGGGTTAACCTACGAGCAGTACTTC.

V gene TRBV2 combines with J gene TRBJ2-5, with D possibly matching TRBD2 (7 bases). Between the trimmed V and J ends, which lost 3 bases and 5 bases, there was a span of 13 bases. The CDR3 has 14 amino acids. Germline assignment: CDR1 SNHLY and CDR2 FYNNEI. CDR3 bases: TGTGCCAGCAGTGATGGGGGGGGCCGGGAGACCCAGTACTTC. It specifies CASSDGGGRETQYF.

The chain recombines TRBV7-8 with TRBJ1-1; TRBD1 might be the D (6 bases). V was trimmed by 1 base and J by 0 bases, leaving 9 bases between them. The CDR3 covers 15 residues. CDR1 and CDR2 from the germline V gene are SGHVS and FQNEAQ. The CDR3 loop reads CASSLGGQLNTEAFF. DNA of the CDR3: TGTGCCAGCAGCTTAGGGGGGCAGTTGAACACTGAAGCTTTCTTT.

The chain couples TRBV7-2 to TRBJ1-1; D not resolved. Germline V gene data show CDR1 as SGHTA and CDR2 as FQGNSA. V lost 3 bases, J lost 0 bases, and 11 bases lay in between. The CDR3 consists of 15 residues. The CDR3 DNA reads as TGTGCCAGCAGCTTCCAGCTGGGGATGAACACTGAAGCTTTCTTT. Protein product: CASSFQLGMNTEAFF. The variable domain in full, with the rest retrieved from reference TRBV7-2 and TRBJ1-1, is GAGVSQSPSNKVTEKGKDVELRCDPISGHTALYWYRQSLGQGLEFLIYFQGNSAPDKSGLPSDRFSAERTGGSVSTLTIQRTQQEDSAVYLCASSFQLGMNTEAFFGQGTRLTVV.

The genes are TRBV12-5 and TRBJ2-1; possible D gene TRBD1, 6 bases. Germline V CDR1 and CDR2: LGHNT, FRNRAP. This CDR3 has 14 residues. V lost 4 bases and J lost 1, with 8 bases in between. The CDR3 bases are TGTGCTAGTGGTTGGGGGACATCCTACAATGAGCAGTTCTTC. It yields the protein CASGWGTSYNEQFF. Drawing the rest from reference TRBV12-5 and TRBJ2-1, the complete variable domain is DARVTQTPRHKVTEMGQEVTMRCQPILGHNTVFWYRQTMMQGLELLAYFRNRAPLDDSGMPKDRFSAEMPDATLATLKIQPSEPRDSAVYFCASGWGTSYNEQFFGPGTRLTVL.

V gene TRBV7-9 combines with J gene TRBJ1-2; D is unresolved. Trimming left V 1 base short and J 1 base short, with 19 bases between. CDR3 length: 18 residues. Germline CDR1 SEHNR, CDR2 FQNEAQ (reference sequence). The CDR3 reads CASSLVDTRKDNNYGYTF. CDR3 nucleotide sequence: TGTGCCAGCAGCTTAGTAGACACCAGAAAAGACAATAACTATGGCTACACCTTC.